This T cell receptor beta chain was captured by sequencing in a study of cytomegalovirus exposure and HLA in healthy donors. Broader study findings: In a later analysis, HLA-associated beta chains showed higher expansion and lower generation probabilities than comparable chains. Trimming of TCR beta V- and J-genes showed a link, identified in a later analysis, to a missense DCLRE1C variant. Later, an analysis found that common viral pathogens appeared to be linked with several of the most significant clusters.

V was trimmed by 4 bases and J by 5 bases, leaving 18 bases between them. The CDR3 sequence is 15 residues long. CDR1 and CDR2 (germline): SGHKS, YYEKEE (reference sequence). The PCR used 60 Vbeta and 13 Jbeta primers. In the original workflow: Unique TCR beta chains totaled roughly 80 million in a later count, with approximately 11 million of them shared. Some clones are missing from TCRdb's copy, which holds only in-frame ones; the method was immunoSEQ multiplex PCR. V, J and clone size reflect that table, while D and trimming were determined from the DNA. This sample has 100,000 to 150,000 clones, with roughly 79% found just once. Note on this clone: The antigen is unknown.

This TCR was recovered from a male donor in good health and CMV-seronegative. The chain is built from TRBV5-5 and TRBJ1-1; D might be TRBD1 (5 bases). Specimen: PBMCs. CDR3 in amino acids: CASSTSDRVKTEAFF. The CDR3 DNA is TGTGCCAGCAGCACGTCCGACAGAGTTAAGACTGAAGCTTTCTTT. The whole variable domain, remainder taken from reference TRBV5-5 and TRBJ1-1, is DAGVTQSPTHLIKTRGQQVTLRCSPISGHKSVSWYQQVLGQGPQFIFQYYEKEERGRGNFPDRFSARQFPNYSSELNVNALLLGDSALYLCASSTSDRVKTEAFFGQGTRLTVV.